This TCR beta chain is from a study of T cell changes during pregnancy in multiple sclerosis. Using immunoSEQ multiplex PCR, the repertoire was profiled, and TCRdb retains in-frame clones only, with some absent. The sample contains some 97,000 clones, approximately 94% of which appear only once. Germline V gene sequence: CDR1 SGHTA, CDR2 FQGNSA. This CDR3 has 18 amino acids. The V segment lost 0 bases and the J segment 4 bases; nucleotides outside the gene matches: 12. This specimen was peripheral blood, taken before pregnancy. The sequence was obtained from a female donor with multiple sclerosis, enrolled in a pregnancy study. The chain links TRBV7-2 to TRBJ1-3; 7 bases fit TRBD1. CDR3 protein: CASSLASSPGQRGNTIYF. Written as DNA, the CDR3 is TGTGCCAGCAGCTTAGCGAGTTCCCCGGGACAGAGAGGAAACACCATATATTTT.